One and the same sample provided the 27 T cell receptor beta chains below, sequenced in a study of beta chain features in type 1 diabetes. Since all of the isolated RNA was reverse transcribed, expressed TCRB transcripts were what got sequenced. Measured with immunoSEQ multiplex PCR; TCRdb has only the in-frame clones, and not every one. The table lists 130,000 to 150,000 clones, around 50% of them singletons. Sequencing was performed on Tregs from blood. These receptors all come from a young man in good health.

This clone was seen more than once but under ten times. The gene calls are TRBV27 and TRBJ2-7; no definite D call. Germline lookup yields CDR1 MNHEY and CDR2 SMNVEV (reference sequence). CDR3 length equals 14 residues. Trimming pared 8 bases from V and 3 bases from J, leaving 17 bases between. CDR3 coding DNA: TGTGCCAGCGGCATTTTGGGCAGCTTCTACGAGCAGTACTTC. Translation gives CASGILGSFYEQYF.

The gene calls are TRBV19 and TRBJ2-7, with TRBD1 matching over 9 bases. V gave up 7 bases and J gave up 5 bases; unmatched junction bases: 9. In germline, CDR1 is LNHDA, CDR2 SQIVND (reference sequence). This CDR3 has 14 amino acids. The CDR3 DNA reads TGTGCCAGTACCAAAGGGACAGGGTGGAACGAGCAGTACTTC. Its protein product is CASTKGTGWNEQYF.

The V and J genes are TRBV7-9 and TRBJ2-3, with a tentative D call TRBD1 (6 bases). This CDR3 comprises 16 residues. The V and J ends lost 3 bases and 2 bases respectively, with 15 bases between them. The germline V gene encodes CDR1 SEHNR and CDR2 FQNEAQ (reference sequence). The CDR3 region is CASSLAHGQNTDTQYF. Written as DNA, the CDR3 is TGTGCCAGCAGCTTGGCGCATGGACAGAACACAGATACGCAGTATTTT.

The genes are TRBV29-1 and TRBJ2-1; D is undetermined. The V gene lost 7 bases and the J gene lost 0 bases, with 10 bases spanning the gap. From germline, CDR1 is SQVTM and CDR2 ANQGSEA. This CDR3 is built from 13 residues. The CDR3 coding sequence is TGCAGCGCTAGACGGAACTCCTACAATGAGCAGTTCTTC. This gives the protein CSARRNSYNEQFF.

This clone was seen only a few times. The chain uses TRBV6-5 and TRBJ2-2, with 7 nucleotides matching TRBD1. The CDR3 totals 13 residues. CDR1 is MNHEY and CDR2 is SVGAGI in the germline V gene. J gave up 5 bases and V 6 bases, and 3 bases lay outside the gene matches. The CDR3 sequence is CASRQQGTGELFF. Written as DNA, the CDR3 is TGTGCCAGCAGGCAACAGGGGACCGGGGAGCTGTTTTTT.

The chain combines TRBV5-1 with TRBJ2-1, with 7 bases that match TRBD1. The CDR3 consists of 14 residues. The J segment lost 0 bases and the V segment lost 6 bases, leaving 3 bases of the junction unmatched. CDR1 SGHRS and CDR2 YFSETQ come from the germline V gene. CDR3 sequence: CASKRQGSYNEQFF. The DNA for the CDR3 is TGCGCCAGCAAACGACAGGGCTCCTACAATGAGCAGTTCTTC.

In this sample, this clone turned up a few times. The chain couples TRBV30 to TRBJ1-2; D is uncertain. Trimming stripped 4 bases from V and 0 bases from J, with 6 bases between. Germline V gene lookup returns CDR1 GTSNPN and CDR2 SVGIG (reference sequence). This CDR3 region has 12 residues. The CDR3 DNA reads as TGTGCCTGGACAGGTTCTAACTATGGCTACACCTTC. It codes for CAWTGSNYGYTF.

The V and J genes are TRBV30 and TRBJ1-6, with D perhaps TRBD1 (6 bases). Trimming removed 1 base at V and 0 bases at J, with 13 bases between. The CDR3 contains 17 residues. Germline CDR1 and CDR2: GTSNPN and SVGIG (reference sequence). In nucleotides, the CDR3 is TGTGCCTGGAGTGCCCCCGACAGGAGCTCCTATAATTCACCCCTCCACTTT. This gives the protein CAWSAPDRSSYNSPLHF.

By share of the sample, this clone is medium-sized. The rearrangement joins TRBV7-2 to TRBJ1-5; 7 positions agree with TRBD1. V lost 4 bases, J lost 7 bases, and 10 bases stayed unmatched. Germline V gene lookup returns CDR1 SGHTA and CDR2 FQGNSA. CDR3 length: 15 amino acids. CDR3 bases: TGTGCCAGCAGCTCCATGACAGGGCGTAGGCAGCCCCAGCATTTT. This codes for CASSSMTGRRQPQHF.

This chain connects TRBV6-5 to TRBJ1-1, with TRBD1 matching over 9 bases. Trimming cost V 4 bases and J 4 bases; bases outside gene matches: 1. CDR3 length: 13 residues. Germline CDR1 and CDR2: MNHEY and SVGAGI. CDR3: CASSWTGVTEAFF. The CDR3 region has the DNA TGTGCCAGCAGTTGGACAGGGGTCACTGAAGCTTTCTTT.

This chain joins TRBV27 and TRBJ2-2; the match to TRBD2 covers 10 bases. Germline CDR1 is MNHEY and CDR2 is SMNVEV (reference sequence). Unmatched junction bases numbered 11, after V lost 3 bases and J lost 7 bases. The CDR3 loop spans 17 amino acids. Here the CDR3 reads CASSFGLAGALDGELFF. CDR3 nucleotide sequence: TGTGCCAGCAGTTTTGGGCTAGCGGGGGCCCTAGACGGGGAGCTGTTTTTT.

This sequence joins TRBV7-2 and TRBJ2-5, with D unresolved. In germline, CDR1 is SGHTA, CDR2 FQGNSA. V was clipped by 5 bases and J by 10 bases, with 20 bases between them. The CDR3 spans 14 residues. The CDR3 reads CASSDRLGQIFQYF. The CDR3 DNA reads TGTGCCAGCAGCGATAGGCTGGGCCAGATCTTCCAGTACTTC.

V usage is TRBV2 and J usage is TRBJ2-1, with 10 positions matching TRBD1. Looked up from germline, CDR1 is SNHLY and CDR2 is FYNNEI. The CDR3 is 13 residues long. The V and J ends lost 8 bases and 9 bases, in that order; junction bases with no gene match: 7. The CDR3 reads CASLGTGEGEQFF. For the CDR3, the DNA is TGTGCCAGCTTAGGGACAGGGGAGGGTGAGCAGTTCTTC. The variable domain in full, with the rest retrieved from reference TRBV2 and TRBJ2-1, is EPEVTQTPSHQVTQMGQEVILRCVPISNHLYFYWYRQILGQKVEFLVSFYNNEISEKSEIFDDQFSVERPDGSNFTLKIRSTKLEDSAMYFCASLGTGEGEQFFGPGTRLTVL.

This clone was seen only a few times. The V and J genes are TRBV20-1 and TRBJ2-1; D remains unclear. Germline-derived CDR1 and CDR2 are DFQATT and SNEGSKA (reference sequence). V was shortened by 3 bases and J by 10 bases, with 7 bases between the two germline ends. The CDR3 is made up of 10 amino acids. Here the CDR3 DNA reads TGCAGTGCTAGGGTGCGGGAGCAGTTCTTC. It translates to CSARVREQFF.

The gene calls are TRBV27 and TRBJ1-1; 12 bases align to TRBD1. The V segment lost 5 bases and the J segment 4 bases; nucleotides outside the gene matches: 8. The CDR3 extends over 16 amino acids. CDR1 and CDR2 from the germline V gene are MNHEY and SMNVEV (reference sequence). The CDR3 DNA follows: TGTGCCAGCAGTCCCAGGGACAGGGGGCGAGGCACTGAAGCTTTCTTT. Its translation is CASSPRDRGRGTEAFF.

J is TRBJ2-3 and V is TRBV4-2; 7 positions match TRBD1. J gave up 2 bases and V 1 base, and 3 bases lay outside the gene matches. The CDR3 covers 15 residues. The germline CDR1 and CDR2 sequences are LGHNA and YNFKEQ. CDR3 protein: CASSQGTGPTDTQYF. The CDR3 region has the DNA TGTGCCAGCAGCCAAGGGACAGGCCCCACAGATACGCAGTATTTT.

The chain joins TRBV19 to TRBJ2-1, with 7 positions matching TRBD1. This CDR3 is built from 15 residues. Losses at the gene ends were 9 bases for V and 5 bases for J; bases not matched to a gene: 13. CDR1 is LNHDA, CDR2 SQIVND, per germline (reference sequence). The CDR3 region has the DNA TGTGCCAGCTCTAGAAGAACAGGGGTCAACAATGAGCAGTTCTTC. Translating gives CASSRRTGVNNEQFF.

V gene TRBV18 combines with J gene TRBJ2-5, with TRBD2 matching over 10 bases. The J call may be incorrect, as the DNA end agrees better with TRBJ2-7. Germline CDR1 and CDR2: KGHSH and LQKENI. There are 17 residues in the CDR3. CDR3 in DNA: TGTGCCAGCTCACCTAAGCGGGGGGGCCGTCGATCCTACGAGCAGTACTTC. It yields the protein CASSPKRGGRRSYEQYF.

The chain employs TRBV9 and TRBJ2-3; 10 nucleotides line up with TRBD2. Germline V gene sequence: CDR1 SGDLS, CDR2 YYNGEE. Trimming at V came to 1 base and at J to 1 base, leaving 3 bases not matched to a gene. The CDR3 runs to 16 residues. CDR3 nucleotides: TGTGCCAGCAGCGTACGAGGGACTAGCGGCACAGATACGCAGTATTTT. It specifies CASSVRGTSGTDTQYF. Filled out from reference TRBV9 and TRBJ2-3, the complete variable domain reads DSGVTQTPKHLITATGQRVTLRCSPRSGDLSVYWYQQSLDQGLQFLIQYYNGEERAKGNILERFSAQQFPDLHSELNLSSLELGDSALYFCASSVRGTSGTDTQYFGPGTRLTVL.

The count of this clone is one. V usage is TRBV4-1 and J usage is TRBJ2-7, with 8 bases that match TRBD2. With 0 bases clipped from V and 3 bases from J, the junction kept 4 bases outside the gene matches. Germline CDR1 reads MGHRA; CDR2 reads YSYEKL. This CDR3 contains 15 residues. CDR3 region: CASSQDSGGFYEQYF. The CDR3 DNA sequence: TGCGCCAGCAGCCAAGATTCGGGGGGGTTCTACGAGCAGTACTTC.

In this sample, this clone turned up a few times. This chain uses TRBV7-9 with TRBJ1-4; 7 bases are shared with TRBD1. The germline V gene has CDR1 SEHNR and CDR2 FQNEAQ (reference sequence). CDR3 length: 14 residues. V lost 1 base, J lost 7 bases, and 3 bases stayed unmatched. The CDR3, as DNA: TGTGCCAGCAGCTTAGGGACAGGAGGTGAAAAACTGTTTTTT. Protein product: CASSLGTGGEKLFF.

V gene TRBV5-1 combines with J gene TRBJ2-3, with a possible D match to TRBD2 (6 bases). Germline V lookup: CDR1 SGHRS, CDR2 YFSETQ. With 1 base removed from V and 5 bases from J, the gap between germline ends came to 17 bases. This CDR3 contains 16 residues. The CDR3 is CASSLFPGQGGDTQYF. The CDR3 DNA sequence: TGCGCCAGCAGCTTGTTCCCCGGGCAGGGAGGAGATACGCAGTATTTT.

The rearrangement joins TRBV7-3 to TRBJ2-7; TRBD2 might be the D (6 bases). Trimming removed 4 bases at V and 6 bases at J, with 10 bases between. Germline V gene data show CDR1 as SGHTA and CDR2 as FQGTGA. The CDR3 is made up of 12 amino acids. This chain's CDR3 is CASSSFGGEQYF. The CDR3 nucleotides are TGTGCCAGCAGCTCATTCGGGGGCGAGCAGTACTTC.

The rearrangement links TRBV7-8 to TRBJ2-5; 11 bases are a match to TRBD2. Germline V gene sequence: CDR1 SGHVS, CDR2 FQNEAQ. With V trimmed by 5 bases and J by 5 bases, 7 bases remained unmatched. The CDR3 consists of 15 residues. CDR3 bases: TGTGCCAGCAGCCCGGGACTAGCGGTTTGGGAGACCCAGTACTTC. Amino acids: CASSPGLAVWETQYF.

The chain joins TRBV6-5 to TRBJ1-3; D unresolved. This CDR3 contains 14 residues. CDR1 and CDR2 from the germline V gene are MNHEY and SVGAGI. V lost 4 bases, J lost 3 bases, and 10 bases lay in between. CDR3 sequence (DNA): TGTGCCAGCAGTTTCGCTAGGATTGGAAACACCATATATTTT. Translating it yields CASSFARIGNTIYF.

V is TRBV29-1 and J is TRBJ1-5; 8 bases match TRBD1. CDR1 and CDR2 from the germline V gene are SQVTM and ANQGSEA. Losses at the gene ends were 4 bases for V and 5 bases for J; bases not matched to a gene: 4. The CDR3 loop spans 13 amino acids. The CDR3 protein is CSVAGQEDQPQHF. CDR3 DNA: TGCAGCGTTGCGGGACAGGAAGATCAGCCCCAGCATTTT.

The chain employs TRBV28 and TRBJ1-5; D is undetermined. Germline V CDR1 and CDR2: MDHEN, SYDVKM. The CDR3 runs to 14 residues. Trimming cost V 6 bases and J 1 base, with 10 bases left between them. CDR3 coding DNA: TGTGCCAGCAGACCTCGGCGGAGCAATCAGCCCCAGCATTTT. It specifies CASRPRRSNQPQHF.